These T cell receptor beta chains were read from a single sample in a study of T cell clonotyping in hematopoietic cell transplantation. The method was immunoSEQ multiplex PCR; TCRdb's version includes in-frame clones alone and lacks a portion of them. The data contain around 25,000 clones, approximately 80% of them singletons. Sequenced material: peripheral blood mononuclear cells, taken before stem cell transplant. The receptors derive from a woman aged 55-69 years with acute myeloid leukemia. Some clones in this sample may be carry-over from other donors' samples. Both conserved end residues are part of each CDR3. D genes are given only for firm matches. Size is omitted from some rows. Given values are once, few, many or a class for expanded clones.

size | J | V | D | CDR3 | DNA
once | TRBJ2-1 | TRBV5-4 | - | CASSSRVGSYNEQFF | TGTGCCAGCAGCTCCAGGGTGGGCTCCTACAATGAGCAGTTCTTC
few | TRBJ2-7 | TRBV27 | - | CASSLFPPPYEQYF | TGTGCCAGCAGTTTATTTCCACCACCCTACGAGCAGTACTTC
- | TRBJ1-2 | TRBV11-2 | - | CASSLAGALLYYGYTF | TGTGCCAGCAGCTTAGCCGGGGCCCTGTTGTACTATGGCTACACCTTC
- | TRBJ1-5 | TRBV7-9 | TRBD1 | CASSIGDRGQGQPQHF | TGTGCCAGCAGCATCGGGGACAGGGGGCAAGGTCAGCCCCAGCATTTT
- | TRBJ2-3 | TRBV4-1 | TRBD2 | CASSQEGLAVDTQYF | TGCGCCAGCAGCCAAGAGGGACTAGCGGTAGATACGCAGTATTTT
few | TRBJ1-5 | TRBV19 | - | CASRLQGQPQHF | TGTGCCAGTAGGTTACAGGGCCAGCCCCAGCATTTT
- | TRBJ1-3 | TRBV5-6 | - | CASSLEAGRNTIYF | TGTGCCAGCAGCTTGGAGGCAGGGAGGAACACCATATATTTT
- | TRBJ1-5 | TRBV7-2 | TRBD1 | CASTLDRGYQPQHF | TGTGCCAGCACTCTAGACAGGGGCTACCAGCCCCAGCATTTT
once | TRBJ2-7 | TRBV6-1 | TRBD2 | CASSESTSGRREQYF | TGTGCCAGCAGTGAAAGTACTAGCGGGAGGCGCGAGCAGTACTTC
once | TRBJ2-7 | TRBV6-5 | - | CASRAGYLGEQYF | TGTGCCAGCCGGGCGGGGTACCTCGGCGAGCAGTACTTC
once | TRBJ1-1 | TRBV11-3 | - | CASSPAGVNTEAFF | TGTGCCAGCAGCCCAGCAGGGGTGAACACTGAAGCTTTCTTT
- | TRBJ2-2 | TRBV2 | - | CASQALVNTGELFF | TGTGCCAGCCAGGCACTAGTCAACACCGGGGAGCTGTTTTTT
- | TRBJ2-2 | TRBV11-3 | TRBD1 | CASSLEAGQGTGELFF | TGTGCCAGCAGCTTAGAGGCGGGACAGGGCACCGGGGAGCTGTTTTTT
- | TRBJ2-7 | TRBV7-9 | - | CASSFLAYEQYF | TGTGCCAGCAGCTTTCTAGCCTACGAGCAGTACTTC
- | TRBJ2-1 | TRBV19 | - | CASSMSFGDEQFF | TGTGCCAGTAGTATGAGTTTCGGCGATGAGCAGTTCTTC
once | TRBJ2-1 | TRBV4-3 | - | CASSQDSSYNEQFF | TGCGCCAGCAGCCAAGACAGCTCCTACAATGAGCAGTTCTTC
- | TRBJ1-5 | TRBV6-5 | - | CASSQGGKGNQPQHF | TGTGCCAGCAGCCAGGGAGGGAAAGGCAATCAGCCCCAGCATTTT
- | TRBJ2-2 | TRBV2 | - | CASNPEAGELFF | TGTGCCAGCAACCCGGAGGCCGGGGAGCTGTTTTTT